These 32 T cell receptor beta chains originate from one sample sequenced in a study of blood T cell repertoires in COVID-19 (dated by TCRdb to the early 2020s). The library came from the immunoSEQ multiplex PCR assay. The immuneACCESS repertoire file appears here via TCRdb, limited to in-frame rearrangements. These files lack a portion of the clones; in checked studies, under half of the deficit traces to unresolved V genes, and the cause of the others is not known. The sample table contains 120,000 to 150,000 clones; only one count was recorded for roughly 80% of them. The top ten clones comprise 7% to 10% of the sample. Input material: peripheral blood. Receptors originate from a human donor with acute or convalescent COVID-19. The donor label of this sample is uncertain.

The chain joins TRBV6-5 to TRBJ1-2; tentatively, D is TRBD1 (6 bases). Trimming removed 4 bases at V and 4 bases at J, with 16 bases between. Germline CDR1 reads MNHEY; CDR2 reads SVGAGI. This CDR3 spans 15 amino acids. CDR3 nucleotides: TGTGCCAGCAGTTCCCTGGGGGGGCTCAGCTATGGCTACACCTTC. Amino acid sequence: CASSSLGGLSYGYTF.

Here the CDR3 DNA reads TGTGCCAGCAGCCAAGTGGGGGGAAGGGAGACCCAGTACTTC. Translation gives CASSQVGGRETQYF. This chain uses TRBV3-1 (or the pseudogene TRBV3-2) with TRBJ2-5, with a tentative D call TRBD2 (6 bases). The CDR3 consists of 14 residues. The V and J ends lost 1 base and 5 bases respectively, with 11 bases between them. Germline assignment: CDR1 LGHDT and CDR2 YNNKEL (reference sequence).

The chain couples TRBV7-9 to TRBJ1-3, with a weak D call TRBD1 (5 bases). CDR3 length: 15 residues. V dropped 4 bases and J dropped 3 bases, with 13 bases sitting between them. Per germline, CDR1 SEHNR and CDR2 FQNEAQ (reference sequence). DNA for the CDR3: TGTGCCAGCAGCTCCGGGGAGGGGAGTGGAAACACCATATATTTT. Protein sequence: CASSSGEGSGNTIYF.

The rearrangement links TRBV4-1 to TRBJ2-5; perhaps TRBD2 as D (6 bases). This CDR3 has 14 amino acids. Trimming stripped 4 bases from V and 6 bases from J, with 15 bases between. CDR1 is MGHRA, CDR2 YSYEKL, per germline. In DNA form, the CDR3 reads TGCGCCAGCAGCCCGGAAGGAGGGGCAAAGACCCAGTACTTC. Its protein is CASSPEGGAKTQYF.

This sequence joins TRBV4-1 and TRBJ1-5, with D perhaps TRBD1 (6 bases). This CDR3 region has 16 residues. With 0 bases removed from V and 0 bases from J, the gap between germline ends came to 9 bases. Germline CDR1 and CDR2: MGHRA and YSYEKL. The CDR3 region has the DNA TGCGCCAGCAGCCAAGATATAGGGGGTAGCAATCAGCCCCAGCATTTT. As protein: CASSQDIGGSNQPQHF.

The chain links TRBV6-6 to TRBJ1-2, with D possibly TRBD1 on 6 matching bases. Per the germline V gene, CDR1 is MNHNY and CDR2 is SVGAGI (reference sequence). The CDR3 has 12 amino acids. V lost 4 bases, J lost 6 bases, and 9 bases lay in between. CDR3 sequence: CASSLGHDGYTF. In DNA form, the CDR3 reads TGTGCCAGCAGTTTGGGACACGATGGCTACACCTTC.

The V gene is TRBV5-6, the J gene TRBJ2-5; TRBD2 matches 8 bases. Losses at the gene ends were 3 bases for V and 5 bases for J; bases not matched to a gene: 6. The CDR3 sequence is 14 residues long. Germline assignment: CDR1 SGHDT and CDR2 YYEEEE. The CDR3 loop is CASSSRRGGETQYF. The CDR3 DNA sequence: TGTGCCAGCAGCTCCCGTCGGGGGGGGGAGACCCAGTACTTC.

This clone was found once. This chain links TRBV5-6 with TRBJ2-7; 8 positions agree with TRBD1. This CDR3 has 16 residues. In germline, CDR1 is SGHDT, CDR2 YYEEEE. V was clipped by 5 bases and J by 2 bases; unmatched bases: 12. The CDR3 sequence is CASSLSTGEFAYEQYV. CDR3 in DNA: TGTGCCAGCAGTTTGTCGACAGGGGAGTTCGCCTACGAGCAGTACGTC.

The chain links TRBV9 to TRBJ2-2, with 8 bases matching TRBD1. The CDR3 loop spans 14 amino acids. The J segment lost 4 bases and the V segment lost 5 bases, leaving 4 bases of the junction unmatched. Germline assignment: CDR1 SGDLS and CDR2 YYNGEE. For the CDR3, the DNA is TGTGCCAGCAGGGCGACAGGGGCCACCGGGGAGCTGTTTTTT. Amino acid sequence: CASRATGATGELFF.

The chain joins TRBV19 to TRBJ1-2, with 10 bases identical to TRBD1. The CDR3 covers 15 residues. V trimming: 5 bases; J trimming: 7 bases; junction bases outside the gene matches: 10. Germline V gene data show CDR1 as LNHDA and CDR2 as SQIVND (reference sequence). CDR3 protein: CASSDRDRGVGGYTF. As DNA, the CDR3 is TGTGCCAGTAGTGACCGGGACAGGGGTGTAGGTGGCTACACCTTC.

Worth noting for this clone: Other DNA sequences from this sample encode an identical CDR3 as well. The chain couples TRBV19 to TRBJ1-5; D unresolved. Germline values: CDR1 LNHDA, CDR2 SQIVND (reference sequence). CDR3 size: 13 residues. V shed 3 bases and J shed 2 bases, with 5 bases lying between them. Written as DNA, the CDR3 is TGTGCCAGTAGTATGGCGGGCAATCAGCCCCAGCATTTT. Translation gives CASSMAGNQPQHF.

This chain joins TRBV7-9 and TRBJ1-3; tentative D call: TRBD1 (5 bases). The CDR3 is 17 residues long. Germline CDR1 is SEHNR and CDR2 is FQNEAQ (reference sequence). Trimming took 3 bases from V and 2 from J, leaving 17 bases between them. The CDR3 loop is CASSLRWGQSPGNTIYF. The DNA for the CDR3 is TGTGCCAGCAGCTTGAGGTGGGGCCAGAGTCCTGGAAACACCATATATTTT. The entire variable domain, with the rest obtained from reference TRBV7-9 and TRBJ1-3, is as follows: DTGVSQNPRHKITKRGQNVTFRCDPISEHNRLYWYRQTLGQGPEFLTYFQNEAQLEKSRLLSDRFSAERPKGSFSTLEIQRTEQGDSAMYLCASSLRWGQSPGNTIYFGEGSWLTVV.

The gene calls are TRBV24-1 and TRBJ1-2; 8 nucleotides line up with TRBD1. The CDR3 totals 12 residues. Germline-derived CDR1 and CDR2 are KGHDR and SFDVKD. V was clipped by 10 bases and J by 4 bases; unmatched bases: 4. The CDR3 reads CATFDRGYGYTF. CDR3 nucleotide sequence: TGTGCCACGTTCGACAGGGGCTATGGCTACACCTTC.

This chain joins TRBV10-2 and TRBJ2-7; tentative D call: TRBD2 (5 bases). This CDR3 region has 14 residues. From germline, CDR1 is WSHSY and CDR2 SAAADI. V lost 3 bases and J 7 bases, leaving 16 bases between the germline ends. CDR3: CASSDRLATGEQYF. In nucleotides, the CDR3 is TGCGCCAGCAGTGATCGGCTAGCAACGGGTGAGCAGTACTTC.

The J gene is TRBJ2-6, the V gene TRBV6-6; D uncertain. The CDR3 is made up of 13 amino acids. Germline V gene lookup returns CDR1 MNHNY and CDR2 SVGAGI (reference sequence). V was trimmed by 9 bases and J by 0 bases, leaving 6 bases between them. The CDR3 DNA is TGTGCCAGTCTCTCCTCTGGGGCCAACGTCCTGACTTTC. This translates into CASLSSGANVLTF.

The V and J genes are TRBV11-3 and TRBJ2-1; no definite D call. Deletions cut 1 base from V and 9 bases from J, with 7 bases between. The CDR3 covers 12 residues. Looked up from germline, CDR1 is SGHNT and CDR2 is YENEEA. This CDR3 is CASSLGPSEQFF. In DNA form, the CDR3 reads TGTGCCAGCAGCTTAGGGCCGTCTGAGCAGTTCTTC.

This chain connects TRBV19 to TRBJ2-7; TRBD2 is a possible D gene (6 bases). V dropped 3 bases and J dropped 6 bases, with 15 bases sitting between them. This CDR3 contains 14 residues. In germline, CDR1 is LNHDA, CDR2 SQIVND (reference sequence). The CDR3 nucleotides read TGTGCCAGTAGTATGTCCTCCGGGGGAGCCGAGCAGTACTTC. Protein product: CASSMSSGGAEQYF.

The chain joins TRBV19 to TRBJ2-1; 11 nucleotides align to TRBD1. Losses at the gene ends were 7 bases for V and 8 bases for J; bases not matched to a gene: 16. In germline, CDR1 is LNHDA, CDR2 SQIVND (reference sequence). This CDR3 spans 17 amino acids. CDR3 loop: CASTKGSGTGGMDEQFF. The CDR3 DNA reads as TGTGCCAGTACTAAAGGTAGCGGGACAGGGGGGATGGATGAGCAGTTCTTC. The entire variable domain, with the rest obtained from reference TRBV19 and TRBJ2-1, is as follows: DGGITQSPKYLFRKEGQNVTLSCEQNLNHDAMYWYRQDPGQGLRLIYYSQIVNDFQKGDIAEGYSVSREKKESFPLTVTSAQKNPTAFYLCASTKGSGTGGMDEQFFGPGTRLTVL.

The chain uses TRBV30 and TRBJ1-2; D unresolved. CDR1 is GTSNPN, CDR2 SVGIG, per germline (reference sequence). Trimming cost V 2 bases and J 1 base, with 5 bases left between them. CDR3 length equals 12 residues. The CDR3 region has the DNA TGTGCCTGGAGTTCGGTTAACTATGGCTACACCTTC. As protein: CAWSSVNYGYTF.

The V and J genes are TRBV11-1 and TRBJ1-1, with 8 bases fitting TRBD1. The CDR3 totals 14 residues. The ends lost 1 base at V and 5 bases at J; junction bases unmatched: 3. The germline CDR1 and CDR2 sequences are SGHAT and FQDESV (reference sequence). The CDR3 protein is CASSLGTGITEAFF. The DNA of the CDR3 is TGTGCCAGCAGCTTAGGGACAGGGATAACTGAAGCTTTCTTT.

This chain joins TRBV14 and TRBJ1-6, with TRBD1 matching 7 bases. From germline, CDR1 is SGHDN and CDR2 FVKESK. The V segment lost 1 base and the J segment 8 bases; nucleotides outside the gene matches: 2. CDR3 size: 14 residues. CDR3: CASSQGGGYSPLHF. The DNA of the CDR3 is TGTGCCAGCAGCCAAGGAGGGGGCTATTCACCCCTCCACTTT.

The rearrangement joins TRBV6-5 to TRBJ2-7; 9 positions match TRBD1. V lost 6 bases and J lost 5; bases outside the gene matches: 2. Germline-derived CDR1 and CDR2 are MNHEY and SVGAGI. CDR3 length equals 12 residues. CDR3 amino acids: CASRGTGHEQYV. The DNA of the CDR3 is TGTGCCAGCAGAGGGACAGGGCACGAGCAGTACGTC.

This clone has just a few counts. The chain joins TRBV9 to TRBJ2-3, with 7 bases identical to TRBD2. Losses at the gene ends were 4 bases for V and 3 bases for J; bases not matched to a gene: 14. This CDR3 is built from 17 residues. Per the germline V gene, CDR1 is SGDLS and CDR2 is YYNGEE. The DNA for the CDR3 is TGTGCCAGCAGCCCCTGGGACTACCTTGGCCGGACAGATACGCAGTATTTT. It yields the protein CASSPWDYLGRTDTQYF.

Notes on this clone: The junction and the germline gene differ at one end; a read error may be behind it. The J gene is TRBJ2-1, the V gene TRBV6-2 or TRBV6-3; TRBD2 matches at 13 bases. CDR3 size: 14 residues. Germline CDR1 MNHEY, CDR2 SVGEGT. The CDR3 bases are TGTGCCAGCACCCCCACTAGCGGGGGGGCCCGCTCGGTCTTC. Translation: CASTPTSGGARSVF.

The chain uses TRBV7-2 and TRBJ2-3; 11 bases match TRBD2. Germline V CDR1 and CDR2: SGHTA, FQGNSA. The CDR3 sequence is 13 residues long. With V trimmed by 2 bases and J by 11 bases, 3 bases remained unmatched. The CDR3 DNA reads as TGTGCCAGCAGCTTAAGGCTAGCGGGGGGGCAGTATTTT. This encodes CASSLRLAGGQYF.

The chain has TRBV19 and TRBJ2-5; 11 bases align to TRBD2. Germline CDR1 is LNHDA and CDR2 is SQIVND (reference sequence). The CDR3 loop spans 17 amino acids. V shed 3 bases and J 0 bases; nucleotides not matched to a gene: 6. In DNA form, the CDR3 reads TGTGCCAGTAGTATTCCTAGCGGGGGGATCAACCAAGAGACCCAGTACTTC. The encoded protein is CASSIPSGGINQETQYF.

The gene calls are TRBV2 and TRBJ1-1; no firm D call. The germline gives CDR1 SNHLY, CDR2 FYNNEI. The CDR3 extends over 13 amino acids. Trimming took off 7 bases at V and 1 base at J, with 10 bases between the two ends. The CDR3 region has the DNA TGTGCCAGCACCCAGGTCAGGAACACTGAAGCTTTCTTT. This sequence encodes CASTQVRNTEAFF.

V gene TRBV27 combines with J gene TRBJ1-1, with D maybe TRBD1 (5 bases). This CDR3 is 13 amino acids long. V was cut by 4 bases and J by 4 bases, with 10 bases left in between. Germline CDR1 reads MNHEY; CDR2 reads SMNVEV (reference sequence). The CDR3 reads CASSWGGTTEAFF. CDR3 bases: TGTGCCAGCAGTTGGGGGGGGACCACTGAAGCTTTCTTT.

The rearrangement uses TRBV15 and TRBJ1-2, with 12 bases aligning to TRBD1. The CDR3 has 15 residues. With 5 bases clipped from V and 6 bases from J, the junction kept 7 bases outside the gene matches. Germline CDR1 and CDR2: LNHNV and YYDKDF (reference sequence). CDR3 sequence: CATSGPGQGAHGYTF. Written as DNA, the CDR3 is TGTGCCACCAGCGGGCCGGGACAGGGGGCGCATGGCTACACCTTC. The full variable domain, in which reference TRBV15 and TRBJ1-2 provide the parts outside the CDR3, is DAMVIQNPRYQVTQFGKPVTLSCSQTLNHNVMYWYQQKSSQAPKLLFHYYDKDFNNEADTPDNFQSRRPNTSFCFLDIRSPGLGDTAMYLCATSGPGQGAHGYTFGSGTRLTVV.

The chain links TRBV11-2 to TRBJ1-1, with 11 bases lining up with TRBD1. The CDR3 runs to 14 residues. The V and J ends lost 6 bases and 4 bases, in that order; junction bases with no gene match: 4. Germline V gives CDR1 SGHAT, CDR2 FQNNGV. DNA of the CDR3: TGTGCCAGCAGAAGGGACAGGGGGATCACTGAAGCTTTCTTT. It yields the protein CASRRDRGITEAFF.

This chain uses TRBV3-1 (or the pseudogene TRBV3-2) with TRBJ1-1; tentatively, D is TRBD1 (5 bases). The V end was cut by 1 base, the J end by 4 bases, with 10 bases between. Germline assignment: CDR1 LGHDT and CDR2 YNNKEL (reference sequence). This CDR3 comprises 14 residues. CDR3 DNA: TGTGCCAGCAGCCAAGGGACAATCGGCACTGAAGCTTTCTTT. It yields the protein CASSQGTIGTEAFF.

The CDR3 sequence: CASSHQGAGGYTF. As DNA, the CDR3 is TGTGCCAGCAGCCATCAGGGGGCGGGTGGCTACACCTTC. The rearrangement uses TRBV3-1 (or the pseudogene TRBV3-2) and TRBJ1-2; 8 bases line up with TRBD1. The CDR3 spans 13 residues. CDR1 and CDR2 (germline): LGHDT, YNNKEL (reference sequence). The trim removed 3 bases at V and 7 bases at J, leaving 4 bases unmatched.